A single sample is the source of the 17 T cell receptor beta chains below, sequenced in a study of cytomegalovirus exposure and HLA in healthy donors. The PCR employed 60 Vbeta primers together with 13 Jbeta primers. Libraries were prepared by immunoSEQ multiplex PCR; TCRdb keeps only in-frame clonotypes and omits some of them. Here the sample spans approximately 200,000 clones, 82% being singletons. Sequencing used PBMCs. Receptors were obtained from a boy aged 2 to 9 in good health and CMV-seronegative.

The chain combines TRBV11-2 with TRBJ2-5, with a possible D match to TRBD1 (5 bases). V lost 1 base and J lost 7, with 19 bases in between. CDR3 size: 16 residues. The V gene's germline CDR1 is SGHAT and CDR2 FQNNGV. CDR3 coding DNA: TGTGCCAGCAGCTTAGGTGCAGGGAATCCCGAGCTGACCCAGTACTTC. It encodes CASSLGAGNPELTQYF.

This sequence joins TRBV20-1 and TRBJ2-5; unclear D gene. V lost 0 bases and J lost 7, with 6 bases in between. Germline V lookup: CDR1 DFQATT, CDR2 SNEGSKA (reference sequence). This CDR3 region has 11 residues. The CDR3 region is CSARDLGTQYF. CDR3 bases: TGCAGTGCTAGAGATCTAGGGACCCAGTACTTC.

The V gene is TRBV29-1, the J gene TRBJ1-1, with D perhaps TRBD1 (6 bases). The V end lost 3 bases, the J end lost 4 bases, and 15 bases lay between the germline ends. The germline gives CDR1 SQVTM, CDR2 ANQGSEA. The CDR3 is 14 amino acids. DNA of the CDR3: TGCAGCGTTGAGGTTGAGGGGGTGGGCACTGAAGCTTTCTTT. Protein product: CSVEVEGVGTEAFF. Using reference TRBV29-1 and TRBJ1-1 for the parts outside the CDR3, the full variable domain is SAVISQKPSRDICQRGTSLTIQCQVDSQVTMMFWYRQQPGQSLTLIATANQGSEATYESGFVIDKFPISRPNLTFSTLTVSNMSPEDSSIYLCSVEVEGVGTEAFFGQGTRLTVV.

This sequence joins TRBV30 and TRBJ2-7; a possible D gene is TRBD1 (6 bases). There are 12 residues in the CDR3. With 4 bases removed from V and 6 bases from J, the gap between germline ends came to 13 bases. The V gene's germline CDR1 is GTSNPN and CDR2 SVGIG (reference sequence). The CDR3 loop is CAWKEGGREQYF. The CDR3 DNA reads TGTGCCTGGAAGGAAGGGGGACGCGAGCAGTACTTC.

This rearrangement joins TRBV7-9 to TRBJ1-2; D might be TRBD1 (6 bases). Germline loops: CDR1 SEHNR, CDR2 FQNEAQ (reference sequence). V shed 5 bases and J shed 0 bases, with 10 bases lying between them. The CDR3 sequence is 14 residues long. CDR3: CASSPGQTNYGYTF. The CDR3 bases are TGTGCCAGCAGCCCCGGACAGACTAACTATGGCTACACCTTC.

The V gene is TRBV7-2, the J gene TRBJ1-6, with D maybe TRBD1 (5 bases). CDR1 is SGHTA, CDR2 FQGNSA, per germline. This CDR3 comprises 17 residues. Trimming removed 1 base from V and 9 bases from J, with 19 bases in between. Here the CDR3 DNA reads TGTGCCAGCAGCTTAGATGGCAGTCCGGGGGTATTTTCACCCCTCCACTTT. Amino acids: CASSLDGSPGVFSPLHF.

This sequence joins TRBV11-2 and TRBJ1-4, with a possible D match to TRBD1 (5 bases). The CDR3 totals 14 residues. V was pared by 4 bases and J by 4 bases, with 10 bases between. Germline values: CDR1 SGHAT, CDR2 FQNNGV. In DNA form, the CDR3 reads TGTGCCAGCAGCTCCCGACAGCTTAATGAAAAACTGTTTTTT. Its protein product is CASSSRQLNEKLFF.

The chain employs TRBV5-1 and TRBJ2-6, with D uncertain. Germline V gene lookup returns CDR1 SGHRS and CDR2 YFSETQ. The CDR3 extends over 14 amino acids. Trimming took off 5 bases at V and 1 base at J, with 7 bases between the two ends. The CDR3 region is CASRIQSGANVLTF. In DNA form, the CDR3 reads TGCGCCAGCAGAATCCAGTCTGGGGCCAACGTCCTGACTTTC.

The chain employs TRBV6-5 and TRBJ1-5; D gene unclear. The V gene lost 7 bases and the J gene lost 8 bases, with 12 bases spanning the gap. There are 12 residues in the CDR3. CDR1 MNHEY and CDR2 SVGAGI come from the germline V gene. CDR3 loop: CASIPPPEPQHF. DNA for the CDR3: TGTGCCAGCATACCACCCCCGGAGCCCCAGCATTTT.

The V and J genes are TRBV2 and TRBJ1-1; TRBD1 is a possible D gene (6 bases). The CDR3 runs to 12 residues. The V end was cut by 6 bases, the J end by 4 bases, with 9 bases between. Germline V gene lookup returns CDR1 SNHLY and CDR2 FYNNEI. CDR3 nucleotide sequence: TGTGCCAGCAGGAGGGGGAGCACTGAAGCTTTCTTT. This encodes CASRRGSTEAFF.

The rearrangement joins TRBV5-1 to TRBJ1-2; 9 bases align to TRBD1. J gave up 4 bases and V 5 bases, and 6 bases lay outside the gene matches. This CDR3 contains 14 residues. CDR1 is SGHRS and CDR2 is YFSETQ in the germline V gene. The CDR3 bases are TGCGCCAGCAGTTGGGACAGGGAGACCTATGGCTACACCTTC. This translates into CASSWDRETYGYTF. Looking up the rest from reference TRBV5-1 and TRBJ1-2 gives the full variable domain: KAGVTQTPRYLIKTRGQQVTLSCSPISGHRSVSWYQQTPGQGLQFLFEYFSETQRNKGNFPGRFSGRQFSNSRSEMNVSTLELGDSALYLCASSWDRETYGYTFGSGTRLTVV.

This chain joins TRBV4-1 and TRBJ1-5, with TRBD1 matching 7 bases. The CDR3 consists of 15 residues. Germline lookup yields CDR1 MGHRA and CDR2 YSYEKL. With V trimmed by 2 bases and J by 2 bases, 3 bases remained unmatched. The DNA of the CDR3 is TGCGCCAGCAGCCAAATTGGGACAGGCAATCAGCCCCAGCATTTT. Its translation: CASSQIGTGNQPQHF.

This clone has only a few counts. CDR3 coding DNA: TGTGCCAGCAGCGGAGACAGGGGGGGCACAGATACGCAGTATTTT. This encodes CASSGDRGGTDTQYF. The rearrangement uses TRBV9 and TRBJ2-3, with 9 positions matching TRBD1. The CDR3 sequence is 15 residues long. Germline V gene sequence: CDR1 SGDLS, CDR2 YYNGEE. The ends lost 3 bases at V and 1 base at J; junction bases unmatched: 3.

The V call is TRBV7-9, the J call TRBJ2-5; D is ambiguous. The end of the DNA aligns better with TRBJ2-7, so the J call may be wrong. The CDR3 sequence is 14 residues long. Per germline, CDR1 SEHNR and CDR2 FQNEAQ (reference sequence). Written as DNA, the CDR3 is TGTGCCAGCAGCCCCGCCCCACCTACCTACGAGCAGTACTTC. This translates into CASSPAPPTYEQYF.

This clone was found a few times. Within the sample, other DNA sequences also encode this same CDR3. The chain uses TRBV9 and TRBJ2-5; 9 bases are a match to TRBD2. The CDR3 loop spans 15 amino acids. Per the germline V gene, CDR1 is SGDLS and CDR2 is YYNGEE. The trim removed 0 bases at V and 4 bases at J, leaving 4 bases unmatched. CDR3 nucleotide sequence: TGTGCCAGCAGCGTAGGCGGGGGGGCCGGAGAGACCCAGTACTTC. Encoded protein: CASSVGGGAGETQYF.

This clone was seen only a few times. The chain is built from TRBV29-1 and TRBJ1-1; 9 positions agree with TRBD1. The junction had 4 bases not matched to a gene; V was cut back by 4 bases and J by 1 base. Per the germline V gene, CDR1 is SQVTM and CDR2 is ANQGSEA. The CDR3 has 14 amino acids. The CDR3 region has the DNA TGCAGCGTTGCAAGACAGGGGGGGAACACTGAAGCTTTCTTT. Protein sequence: CSVARQGGNTEAFF.

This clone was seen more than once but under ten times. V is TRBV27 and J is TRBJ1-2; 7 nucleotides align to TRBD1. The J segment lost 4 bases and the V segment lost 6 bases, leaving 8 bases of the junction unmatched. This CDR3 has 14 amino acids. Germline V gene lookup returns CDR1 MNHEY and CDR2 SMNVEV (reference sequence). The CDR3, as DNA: TGTGCCAGCAGAAAGGGGGCGGTGGGCTATGGCTACACCTTC. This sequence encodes CASRKGAVGYGYTF.